The source of this TCR beta chain is a study of T cells in Graves' hyperthyroidism and ophthalmopathy (dated by TCRdb to between 2019 and 2020). Some background on the complete study: Peripheral blood samples were taken at the time of initial diagnosis, prior to any treatment. Once sampling was done, hyperthyroidism patients were given methimazole at a starting dose of 30 mg daily, whereas ophthalmopathy patients were given high-dose intravenous methylprednisolone. The 100 or so discovery patients were randomly split 7:3 into training and test sets. A discovery cohort of around 98 patients, about 43 with Graves' ophthalmopathy and 55 to 60 with stable Graves' hyperthyroidism, was used to find distinguishing TCR V-J signatures. In addition, the study compared T-cell repertoires in thyroid tissue and in blood from five to seven Graves' hyperthyroidism patients. According to the paper, TCR Vbeta CDR3 sequencing was carried out on 120 to 150 peripheral blood samples, which came from fewer than 50 ophthalmopathy, under 85 hyperthyroidism and roughly 17 progressor patients. Prospective prediction of ophthalmopathy was tested in an independent validation cohort of 18 to 20 hyperthyroidism patients and roughly 16 patients who later progressed to ophthalmopathy. Here is what the overall study found, with its caveats: In validation, the model predicted progression to ophthalmopathy a median of approximately 6.3 months before onset, with about 71% sensitivity and 72.22% specificity. Most expanded thyroid clonotypes (frequency above 0.001) were also found in blood, which suggests that blood repertoires may mirror thyroid immune responses. A 13 V-J signature model separated ophthalmopathy from stable hyperthyroidism, with about 88% sensitivity and about 81% specificity in cross-validation and 80%/75% in testing. No statistical method was used to fix the sample size in advance, and group allocation was not hidden from the investigators.

The TCR beta CDR3 regions were amplified from RNA transcripts. The TCR CDR3 was subjected to a first round of RT-PCR using the HTBI primer set and the Qiagen OneStep RT-PCR kit. Libraries were constructed in a second round of multiplex PCR, after which size selection and purification were carried out. Libraries were sequenced paired-end with 100 bp reads on an Illumina HiSeq2000. The original methods were these. SOAPnuke was used to process the raw data, throwing out any read that contained adapters or uncalled bases, had a mean Phred below 15, or lacked an exact constant-primer or identifier match. High-quality paired reads were merged using COPE v1.2.5, and each unique nucleotide sequence was defined as a clonotype. Clonotypes were aligned to IMGT TRBV, TRBD and TRBJ reference segments using MiTCR v1.1. The analysis included only V-J combinations with a frequency above 0.0001, which together covered 99% to 99.2% of the repertoires. The TCS score was defined as the ratio of F50 (clonal expansion) to E x V (chaos), calculated using BLOSUM62-based TCRdist between CDR3 peptides within each V-J. Welch's t-statistics and random forest reduced some 510 V-J features to around 14, which were used in a naive Bayes classifier (R e1071). The public sequencing data were trimmed at Q25 with fastp and processed into clonotypes with MiXCR by TCRdb, which kept only in-frame beta chains. A single entry per CDR3 protein holds the most common genes and DNA from its merged rows. The V and J calls come from TCRdb's annotation, not from the publication. In all, the sample holds about 590,000 distinct CDR3 sequences, and 15% to 17% of those were seen once. Jointly, the top ten make up about 7% of the sample.

A patient counted as having stable Graves' hyperthyroidism if no progression to ophthalmopathy occurred over 18 months of follow-up. Hyperthyroidism patients were aged 18 to 65 years and newly diagnosed, with disease duration of less than 2 months. The study excluded patients with uncontrolled infections, other autoimmune diseases, pregnancy or lactation. Diagnoses relied on clinical symptoms, serum thyroxine and TRAb, thyroid ultrasound and orbital computed tomography. PBMCs were isolated from about 9.2 ml of fresh peripheral blood by Ficoll-Paque density gradient centrifugation. Total RNA was extracted using Trizol reagent, and RNA quality was assessed on an Agilent 2100 Bioanalyzer. A remark on this clonotype: Its antigen has not been determined. Per-base qualities were not stored, and no clone one base away is much larger.

V is clipped by 4 bases and J by 10 bases, and the sequence between their germline boundaries is 14 bases long. The germline V gene (reference sequence) yields LNHDA for CDR1 and SQIVND for CDR2. The CDR3 sequence holds 13 residues, the cysteine and phenylalanine included. The CDR3 DNA has 39 bases and is translated from base 1. The chain joins TRBV19 to TRBJ2-1, with the D gene not confidently named. The TCR was taken from a young woman with Graves' hyperthyroidism. The source material was blood. The CDR3 reads as follows: CASSTEVRTEQFF. At the DNA level, the sequence is TGTGCCAGTAGTACCGAGGTTAGGACGGAGCAGTTCTTC.